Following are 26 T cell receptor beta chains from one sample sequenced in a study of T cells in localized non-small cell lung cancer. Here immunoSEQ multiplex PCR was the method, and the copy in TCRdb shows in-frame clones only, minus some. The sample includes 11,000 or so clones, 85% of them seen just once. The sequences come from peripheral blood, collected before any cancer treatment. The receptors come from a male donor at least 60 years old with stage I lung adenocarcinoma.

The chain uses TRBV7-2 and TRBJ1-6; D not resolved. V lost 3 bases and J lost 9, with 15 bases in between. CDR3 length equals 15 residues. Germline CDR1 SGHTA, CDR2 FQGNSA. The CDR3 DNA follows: TGTGCCAGCAGCTTCGGACCTCAAGGTATTTCACCCCTCCACTTT. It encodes CASSFGPQGISPLHF. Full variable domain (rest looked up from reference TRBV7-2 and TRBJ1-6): GAGVSQSPSNKVTEKGKDVELRCDPISGHTALYWYRQSLGQGLEFLIYFQGNSAPDKSGLPSDRFSAERTGGSVSTLTIQRTQQEDSAVYLCASSFGPQGISPLHFGNGTRLTVT.

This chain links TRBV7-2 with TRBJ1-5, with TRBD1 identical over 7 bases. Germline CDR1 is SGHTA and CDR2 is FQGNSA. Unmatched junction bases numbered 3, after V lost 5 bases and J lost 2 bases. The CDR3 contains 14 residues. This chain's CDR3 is CASSIDRGNQPQHF. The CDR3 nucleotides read TGTGCCAGCAGCATTGACAGGGGCAATCAGCCCCAGCATTTT. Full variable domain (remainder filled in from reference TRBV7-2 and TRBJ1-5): GAGVSQSPSNKVTEKGKDVELRCDPISGHTALYWYRQSLGQGLEFLIYFQGNSAPDKSGLPSDRFSAERTGGSVSTLTIQRTQQEDSAVYLCASSIDRGNQPQHFGDGTRLSIL.

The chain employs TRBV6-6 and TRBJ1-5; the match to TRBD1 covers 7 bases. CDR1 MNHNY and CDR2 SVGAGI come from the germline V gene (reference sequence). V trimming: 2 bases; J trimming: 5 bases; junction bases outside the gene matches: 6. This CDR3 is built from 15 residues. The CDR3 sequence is CASSYTTGDDQPQHF. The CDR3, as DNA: TGTGCCAGCAGTTACACTACAGGGGACGATCAGCCCCAGCATTTT.

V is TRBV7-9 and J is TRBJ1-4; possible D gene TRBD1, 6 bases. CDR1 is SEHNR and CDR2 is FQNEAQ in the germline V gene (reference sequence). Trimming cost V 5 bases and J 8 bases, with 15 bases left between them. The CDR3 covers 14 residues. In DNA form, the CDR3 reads TGTGCCAGCAGCGTTCCGGGGGCTGGGGAAAAACTGTTTTTT. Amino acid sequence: CASSVPGAGEKLFF.

In DNA form, the CDR3 reads TGCGCCAGCAAGGGGGAGAGCTCCTACGAGCAGTACTTC. This encodes CASKGESSYEQYF. The chain is built from TRBV5-1 and TRBJ2-7; TRBD1 might be the D (6 bases). This CDR3 is 13 amino acids long. With 6 bases removed from V and 0 bases from J, the gap between germline ends came to 10 bases. Germline assignment: CDR1 SGHRS and CDR2 YFSETQ.

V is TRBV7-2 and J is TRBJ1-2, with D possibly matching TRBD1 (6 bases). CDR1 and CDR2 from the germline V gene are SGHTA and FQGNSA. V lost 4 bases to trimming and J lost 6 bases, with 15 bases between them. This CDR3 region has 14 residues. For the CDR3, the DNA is TGTGCCAGCAGCTCTAGCGACAGGCTGGATGGCTACACCTTC. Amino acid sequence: CASSSSDRLDGYTF.

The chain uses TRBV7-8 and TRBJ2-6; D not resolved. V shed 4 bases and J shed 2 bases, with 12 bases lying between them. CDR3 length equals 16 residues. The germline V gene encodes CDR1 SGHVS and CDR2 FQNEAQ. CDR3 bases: TGTGCCAGCAGCTCATACACGGCTACTGGGGCCAACGTCCTGACTTTC. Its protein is CASSSYTATGANVLTF.

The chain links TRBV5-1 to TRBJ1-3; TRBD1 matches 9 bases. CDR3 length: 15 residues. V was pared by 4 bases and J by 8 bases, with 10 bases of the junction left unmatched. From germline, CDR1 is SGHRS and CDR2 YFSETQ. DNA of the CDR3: TGCGCCAGCAGCCTAACCGGGACAGGGATTTACACCATATATTTT. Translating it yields CASSLTGTGIYTIYF.

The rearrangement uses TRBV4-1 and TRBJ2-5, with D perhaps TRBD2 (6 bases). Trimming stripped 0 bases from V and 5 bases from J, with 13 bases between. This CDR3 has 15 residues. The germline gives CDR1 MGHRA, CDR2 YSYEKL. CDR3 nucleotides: TGCGCCAGCAGCCAAGATGACTTGGGGAGGGAGACCCAGTACTTC. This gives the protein CASSQDDLGRETQYF.

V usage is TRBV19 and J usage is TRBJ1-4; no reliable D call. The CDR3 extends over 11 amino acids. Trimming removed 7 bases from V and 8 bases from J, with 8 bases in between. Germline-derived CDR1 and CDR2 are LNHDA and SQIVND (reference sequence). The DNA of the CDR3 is TGTGCCAGTACCGACGCGGAAAAACTGTTTTTT. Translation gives CASTDAEKLFF. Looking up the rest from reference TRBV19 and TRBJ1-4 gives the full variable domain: DGGITQSPKYLFRKEGQNVTLSCEQNLNHDAMYWYRQDPGQGLRLIYYSQIVNDFQKGDIAEGYSVSREKKESFPLTVTSAQKNPTAFYLCASTDAEKLFFGSGTQLSVL.

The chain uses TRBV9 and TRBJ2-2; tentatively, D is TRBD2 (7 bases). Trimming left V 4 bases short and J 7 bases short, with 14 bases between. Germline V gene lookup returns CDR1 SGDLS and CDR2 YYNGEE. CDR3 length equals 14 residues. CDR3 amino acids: CASSPRGAHGELFF. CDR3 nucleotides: TGTGCCAGCAGCCCCCGGGGGGCTCACGGGGAGCTGTTTTTT.

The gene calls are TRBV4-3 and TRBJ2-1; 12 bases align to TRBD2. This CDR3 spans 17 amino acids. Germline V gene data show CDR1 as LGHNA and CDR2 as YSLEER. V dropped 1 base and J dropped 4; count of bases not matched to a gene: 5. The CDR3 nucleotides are TGCGCCAGCAGCCAAGCCTCCGGGACTAGCGGGTACAATGAGCAGTTCTTC. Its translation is CASSQASGTSGYNEQFF.

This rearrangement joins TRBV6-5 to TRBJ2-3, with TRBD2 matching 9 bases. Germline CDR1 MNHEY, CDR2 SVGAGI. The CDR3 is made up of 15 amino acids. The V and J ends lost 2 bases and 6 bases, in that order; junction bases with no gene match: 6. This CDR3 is CASSYGAGGPDTQYF. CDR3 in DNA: TGTGCCAGCAGTTACGGAGCGGGGGGACCGGATACGCAGTATTTT.

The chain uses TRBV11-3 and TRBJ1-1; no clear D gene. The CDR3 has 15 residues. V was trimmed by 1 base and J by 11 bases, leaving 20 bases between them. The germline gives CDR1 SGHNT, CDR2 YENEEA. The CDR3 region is CASSLAPEWSFRAFF. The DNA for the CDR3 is TGTGCCAGCAGCTTAGCTCCGGAATGGTCGTTTAGGGCTTTCTTT.

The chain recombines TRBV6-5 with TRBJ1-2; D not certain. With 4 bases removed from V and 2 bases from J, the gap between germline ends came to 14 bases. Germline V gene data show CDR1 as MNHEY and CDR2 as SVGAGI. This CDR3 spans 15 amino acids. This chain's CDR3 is CASSSQIGRNYGYTF. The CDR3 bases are TGTGCCAGCAGTTCCCAAATCGGACGGAACTATGGCTACACCTTC.

The CDR3 protein is CASSLRDRGNSPLHF. In nucleotides, the CDR3 is TGTGCCAGCAGCTTAAGGGACAGGGGGAATTCACCCCTCCACTTT. V gene TRBV7-2 combines with J gene TRBJ1-6; TRBD1 agrees at 11 bases. Germline CDR1 and CDR2: SGHTA and FQGNSA. Trimming at V came to 2 bases and at J to 7 bases, leaving 1 base not matched to a gene. The CDR3 contains 15 residues.

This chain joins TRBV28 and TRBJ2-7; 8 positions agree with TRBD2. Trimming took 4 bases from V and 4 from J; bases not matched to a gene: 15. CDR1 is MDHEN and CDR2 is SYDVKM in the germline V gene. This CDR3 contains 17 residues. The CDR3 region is CASSSSASGGLLYEQYF. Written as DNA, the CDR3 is TGTGCCAGCAGTTCGTCTGCGAGCGGGGGACTGTTATACGAGCAGTACTTC.

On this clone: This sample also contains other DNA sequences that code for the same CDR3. CDR3 amino acids: CASSQGWTGGAFF. In nucleotides, the CDR3 is TGCGCCAGCAGCCAAGGATGGACGGGGGGAGCTTTCTTT. The chain recombines TRBV4-3 with TRBJ1-1; a weak D match, TRBD1 (5 bases). Germline CDR1 reads LGHNA; CDR2 reads YSLEER. CDR3 length: 13 amino acids. The V end lost 1 base, the J end lost 10 bases, and 13 bases lay between the germline ends.

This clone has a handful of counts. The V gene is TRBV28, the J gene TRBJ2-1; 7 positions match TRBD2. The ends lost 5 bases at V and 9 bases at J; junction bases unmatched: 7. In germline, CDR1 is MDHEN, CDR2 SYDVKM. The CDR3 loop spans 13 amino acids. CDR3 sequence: CASSPGGGAEQFF. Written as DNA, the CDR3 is TGTGCCAGCAGTCCGGGGGGTGGGGCTGAGCAGTTCTTC.

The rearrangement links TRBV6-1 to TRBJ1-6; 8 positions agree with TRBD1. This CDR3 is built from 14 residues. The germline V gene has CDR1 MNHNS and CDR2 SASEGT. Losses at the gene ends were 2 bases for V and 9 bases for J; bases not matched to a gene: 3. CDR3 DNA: TGTGCCAGCAGTGAACCCGACAGGGGTTCACCCCTCCACTTT. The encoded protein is CASSEPDRGSPLHF.

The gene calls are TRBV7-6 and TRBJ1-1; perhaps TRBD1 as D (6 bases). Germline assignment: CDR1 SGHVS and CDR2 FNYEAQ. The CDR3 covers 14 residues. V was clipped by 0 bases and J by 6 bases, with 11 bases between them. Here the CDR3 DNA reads TGTGCCAGCAGCTTAGCGCCGGGGGCTTCTGAAGCTTTCTTT. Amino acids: CASSLAPGASEAFF.

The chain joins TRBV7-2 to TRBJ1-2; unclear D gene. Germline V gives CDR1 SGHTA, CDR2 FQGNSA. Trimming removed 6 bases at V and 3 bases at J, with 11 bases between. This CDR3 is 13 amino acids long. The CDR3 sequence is CASRLPGDYGYTF. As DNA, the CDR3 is TGTGCCAGCAGACTCCCCGGGGACTATGGCTACACCTTC.

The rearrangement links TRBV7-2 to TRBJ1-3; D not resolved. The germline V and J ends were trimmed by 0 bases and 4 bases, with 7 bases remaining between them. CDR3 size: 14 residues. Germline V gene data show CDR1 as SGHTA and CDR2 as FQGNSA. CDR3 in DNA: TGTGCCAGCAGCTTAGCGTCTCGGGGAAACACCATATATTTT. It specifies CASSLASRGNTIYF.

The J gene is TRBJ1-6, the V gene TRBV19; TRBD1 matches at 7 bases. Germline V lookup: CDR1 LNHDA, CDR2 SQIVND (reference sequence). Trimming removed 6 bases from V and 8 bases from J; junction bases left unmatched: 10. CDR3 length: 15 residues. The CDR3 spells CASRLERQGDSPLHF. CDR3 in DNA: TGTGCCAGTAGATTGGAGCGACAGGGAGATTCACCCCTCCACTTT.

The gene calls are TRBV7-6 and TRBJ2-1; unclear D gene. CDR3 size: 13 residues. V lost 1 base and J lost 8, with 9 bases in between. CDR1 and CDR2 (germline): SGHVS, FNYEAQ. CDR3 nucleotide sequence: TGTGCCAGCAGCTTAGAAACAGCCCATGAGCAGTTCTTC. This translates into CASSLETAHEQFF. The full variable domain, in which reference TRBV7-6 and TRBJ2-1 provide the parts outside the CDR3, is GAGVSQSPRYKVTKRGQDVALRCDPISGHVSLYWYRQALGQGPEFLTYFNYEAQQDKSGLPNDRFSAERPEGSISTLTIQRTEQRDSAMYRCASSLETAHEQFFGPGTRLTVL.

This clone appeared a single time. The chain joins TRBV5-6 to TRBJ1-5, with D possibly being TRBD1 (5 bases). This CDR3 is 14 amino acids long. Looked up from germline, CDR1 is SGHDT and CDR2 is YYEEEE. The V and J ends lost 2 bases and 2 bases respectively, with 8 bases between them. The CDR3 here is CASSFGAGNQPQHF. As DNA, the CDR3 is TGTGCCAGCAGCTTTGGGGCCGGCAATCAGCCCCAGCATTTT.